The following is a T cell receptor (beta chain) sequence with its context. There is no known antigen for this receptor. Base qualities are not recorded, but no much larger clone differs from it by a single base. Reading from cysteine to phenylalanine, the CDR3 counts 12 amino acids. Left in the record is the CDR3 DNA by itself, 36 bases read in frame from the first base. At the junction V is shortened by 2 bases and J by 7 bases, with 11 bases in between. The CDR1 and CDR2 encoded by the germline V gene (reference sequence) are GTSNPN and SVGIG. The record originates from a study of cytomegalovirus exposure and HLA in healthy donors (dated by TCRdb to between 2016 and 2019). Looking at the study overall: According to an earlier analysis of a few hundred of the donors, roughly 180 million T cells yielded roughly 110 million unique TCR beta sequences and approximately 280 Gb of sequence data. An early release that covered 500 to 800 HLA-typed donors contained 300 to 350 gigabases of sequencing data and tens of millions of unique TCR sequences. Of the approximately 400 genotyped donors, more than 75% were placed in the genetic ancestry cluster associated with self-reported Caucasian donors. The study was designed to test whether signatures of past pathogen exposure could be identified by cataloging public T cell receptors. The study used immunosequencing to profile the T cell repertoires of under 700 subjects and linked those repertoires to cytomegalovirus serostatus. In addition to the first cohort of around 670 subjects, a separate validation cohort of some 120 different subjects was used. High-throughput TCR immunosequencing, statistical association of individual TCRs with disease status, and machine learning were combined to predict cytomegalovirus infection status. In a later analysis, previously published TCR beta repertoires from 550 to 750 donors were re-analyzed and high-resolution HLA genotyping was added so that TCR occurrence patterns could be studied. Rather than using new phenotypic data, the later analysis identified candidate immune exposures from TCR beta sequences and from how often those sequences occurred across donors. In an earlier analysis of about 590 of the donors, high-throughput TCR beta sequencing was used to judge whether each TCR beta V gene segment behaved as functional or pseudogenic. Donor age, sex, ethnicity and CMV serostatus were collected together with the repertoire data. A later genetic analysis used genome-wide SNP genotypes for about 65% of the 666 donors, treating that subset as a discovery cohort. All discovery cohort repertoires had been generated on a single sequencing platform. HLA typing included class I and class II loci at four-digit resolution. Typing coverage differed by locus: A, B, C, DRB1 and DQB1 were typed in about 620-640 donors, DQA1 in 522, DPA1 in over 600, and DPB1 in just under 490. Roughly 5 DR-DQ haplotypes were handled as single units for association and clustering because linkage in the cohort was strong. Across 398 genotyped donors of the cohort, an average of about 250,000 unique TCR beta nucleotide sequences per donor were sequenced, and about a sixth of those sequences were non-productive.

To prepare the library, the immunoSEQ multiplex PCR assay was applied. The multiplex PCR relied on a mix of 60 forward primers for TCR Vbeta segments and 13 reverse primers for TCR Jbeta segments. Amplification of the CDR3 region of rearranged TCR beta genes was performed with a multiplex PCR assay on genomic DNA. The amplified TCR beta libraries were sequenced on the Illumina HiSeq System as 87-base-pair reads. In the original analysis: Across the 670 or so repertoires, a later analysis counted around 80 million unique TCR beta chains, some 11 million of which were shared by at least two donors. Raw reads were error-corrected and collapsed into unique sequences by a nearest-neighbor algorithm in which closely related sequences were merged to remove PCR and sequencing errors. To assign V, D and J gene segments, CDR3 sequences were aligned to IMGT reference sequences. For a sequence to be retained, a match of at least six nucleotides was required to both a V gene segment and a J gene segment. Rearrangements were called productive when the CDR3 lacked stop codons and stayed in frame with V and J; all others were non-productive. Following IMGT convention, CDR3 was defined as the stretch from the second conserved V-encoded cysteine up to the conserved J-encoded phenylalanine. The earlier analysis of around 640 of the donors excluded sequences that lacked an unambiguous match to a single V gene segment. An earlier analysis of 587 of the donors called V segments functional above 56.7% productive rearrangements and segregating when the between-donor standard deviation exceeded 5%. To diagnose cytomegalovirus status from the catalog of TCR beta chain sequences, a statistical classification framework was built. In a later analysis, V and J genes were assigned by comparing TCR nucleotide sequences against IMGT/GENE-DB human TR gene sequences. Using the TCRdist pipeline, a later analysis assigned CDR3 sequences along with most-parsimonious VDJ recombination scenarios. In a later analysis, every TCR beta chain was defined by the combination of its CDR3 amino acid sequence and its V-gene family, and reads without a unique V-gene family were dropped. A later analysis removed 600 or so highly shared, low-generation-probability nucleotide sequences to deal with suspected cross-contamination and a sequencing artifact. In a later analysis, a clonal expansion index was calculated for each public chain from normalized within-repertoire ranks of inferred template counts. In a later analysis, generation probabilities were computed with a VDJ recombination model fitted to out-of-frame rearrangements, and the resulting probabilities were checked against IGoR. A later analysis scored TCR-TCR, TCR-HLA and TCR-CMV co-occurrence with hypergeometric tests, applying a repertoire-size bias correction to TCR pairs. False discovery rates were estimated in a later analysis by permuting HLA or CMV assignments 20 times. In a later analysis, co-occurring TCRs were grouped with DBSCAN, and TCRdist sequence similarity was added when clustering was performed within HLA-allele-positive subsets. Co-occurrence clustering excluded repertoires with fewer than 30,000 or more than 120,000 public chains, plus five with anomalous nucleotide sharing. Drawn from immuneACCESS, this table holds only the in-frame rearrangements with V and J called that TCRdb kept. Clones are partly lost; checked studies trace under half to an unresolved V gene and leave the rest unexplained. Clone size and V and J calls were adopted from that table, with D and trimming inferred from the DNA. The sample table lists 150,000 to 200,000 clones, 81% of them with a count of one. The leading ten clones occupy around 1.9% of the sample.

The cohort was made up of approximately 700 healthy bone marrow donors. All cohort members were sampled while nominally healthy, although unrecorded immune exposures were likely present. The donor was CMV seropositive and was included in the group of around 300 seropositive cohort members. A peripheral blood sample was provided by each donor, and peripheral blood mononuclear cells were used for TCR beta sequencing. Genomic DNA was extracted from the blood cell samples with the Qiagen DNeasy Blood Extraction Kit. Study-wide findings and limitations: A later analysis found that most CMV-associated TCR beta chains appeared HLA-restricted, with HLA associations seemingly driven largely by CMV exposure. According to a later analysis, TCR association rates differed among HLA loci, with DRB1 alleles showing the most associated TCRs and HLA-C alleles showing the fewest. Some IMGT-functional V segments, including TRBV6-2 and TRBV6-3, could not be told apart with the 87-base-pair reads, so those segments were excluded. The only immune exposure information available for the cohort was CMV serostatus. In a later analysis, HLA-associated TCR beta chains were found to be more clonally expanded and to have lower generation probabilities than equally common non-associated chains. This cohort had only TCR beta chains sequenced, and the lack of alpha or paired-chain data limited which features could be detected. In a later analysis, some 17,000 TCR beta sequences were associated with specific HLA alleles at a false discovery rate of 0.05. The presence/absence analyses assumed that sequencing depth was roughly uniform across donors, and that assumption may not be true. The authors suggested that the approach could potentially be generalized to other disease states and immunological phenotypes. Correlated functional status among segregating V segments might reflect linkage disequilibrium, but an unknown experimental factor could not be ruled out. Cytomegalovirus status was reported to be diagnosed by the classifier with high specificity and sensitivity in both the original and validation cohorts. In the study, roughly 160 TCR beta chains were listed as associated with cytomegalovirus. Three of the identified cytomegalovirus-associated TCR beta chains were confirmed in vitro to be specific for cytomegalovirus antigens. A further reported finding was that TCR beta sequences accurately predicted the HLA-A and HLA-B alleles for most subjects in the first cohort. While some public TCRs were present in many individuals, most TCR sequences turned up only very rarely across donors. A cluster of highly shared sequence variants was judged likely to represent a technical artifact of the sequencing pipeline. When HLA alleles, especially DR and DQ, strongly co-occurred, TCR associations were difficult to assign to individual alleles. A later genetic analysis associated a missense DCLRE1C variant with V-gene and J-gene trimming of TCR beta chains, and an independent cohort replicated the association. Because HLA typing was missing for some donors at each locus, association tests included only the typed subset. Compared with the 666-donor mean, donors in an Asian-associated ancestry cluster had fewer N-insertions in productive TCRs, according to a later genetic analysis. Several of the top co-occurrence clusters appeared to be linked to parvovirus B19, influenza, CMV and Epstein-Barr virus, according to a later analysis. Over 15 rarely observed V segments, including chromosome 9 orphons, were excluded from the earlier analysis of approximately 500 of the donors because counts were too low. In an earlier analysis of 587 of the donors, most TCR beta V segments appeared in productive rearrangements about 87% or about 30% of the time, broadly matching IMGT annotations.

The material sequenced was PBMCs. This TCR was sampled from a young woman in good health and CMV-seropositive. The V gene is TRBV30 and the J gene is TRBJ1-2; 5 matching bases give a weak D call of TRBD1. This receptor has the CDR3 CAWSQGMVGYTF. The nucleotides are TGTGCCTGGAGTCAGGGAATGGTTGGCTACACCTTC. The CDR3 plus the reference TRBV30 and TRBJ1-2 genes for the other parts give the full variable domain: SQTIHQWPATLVQPVGSPLSLECTVEGTSNPNLYWYRQAAGRGLQLLFYSVGIGQISSEVPQNLSASRPQDRQFILSSKKLLLSDSGFYLCAWSQGMVGYTFGSGTRLTVV.